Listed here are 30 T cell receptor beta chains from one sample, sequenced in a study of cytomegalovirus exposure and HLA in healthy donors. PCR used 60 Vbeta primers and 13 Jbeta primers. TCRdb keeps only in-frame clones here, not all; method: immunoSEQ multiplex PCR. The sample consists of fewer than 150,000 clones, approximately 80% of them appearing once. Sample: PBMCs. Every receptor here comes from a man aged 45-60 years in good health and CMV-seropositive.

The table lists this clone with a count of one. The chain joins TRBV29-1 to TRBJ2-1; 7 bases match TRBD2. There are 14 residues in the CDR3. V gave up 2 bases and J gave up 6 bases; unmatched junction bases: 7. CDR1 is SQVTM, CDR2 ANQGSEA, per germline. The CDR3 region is CSVEQAGPSNEQFF. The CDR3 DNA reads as TGCAGCGTTGAACAAGCGGGACCTAGCAATGAGCAGTTCTTC.

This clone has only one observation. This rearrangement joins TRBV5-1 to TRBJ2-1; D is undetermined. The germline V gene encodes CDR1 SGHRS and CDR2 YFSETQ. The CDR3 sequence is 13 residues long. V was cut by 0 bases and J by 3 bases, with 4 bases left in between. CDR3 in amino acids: CASSLGSYNEQFF. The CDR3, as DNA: TGCGCCAGCAGCTTGGGCAGCTACAATGAGCAGTTCTTC.

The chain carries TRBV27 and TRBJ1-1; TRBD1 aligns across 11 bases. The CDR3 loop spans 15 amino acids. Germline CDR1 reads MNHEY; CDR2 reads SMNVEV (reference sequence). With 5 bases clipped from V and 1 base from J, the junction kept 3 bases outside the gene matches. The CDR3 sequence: CASSPGQGANTEAFF. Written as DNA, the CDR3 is TGTGCCAGCAGTCCAGGACAGGGGGCGAACACTGAAGCTTTCTTT.

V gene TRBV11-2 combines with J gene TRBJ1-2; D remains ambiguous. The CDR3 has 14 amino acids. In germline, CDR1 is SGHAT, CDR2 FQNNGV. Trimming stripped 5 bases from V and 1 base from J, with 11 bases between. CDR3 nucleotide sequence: TGTGCCAGCAGCCCAACAACAGTTAACTATGGCTACACCTTC. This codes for CASSPTTVNYGYTF.

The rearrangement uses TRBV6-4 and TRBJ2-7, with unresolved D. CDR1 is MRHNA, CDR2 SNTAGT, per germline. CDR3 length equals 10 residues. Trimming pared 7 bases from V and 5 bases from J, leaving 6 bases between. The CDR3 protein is CASNRNEQYF. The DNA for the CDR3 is TGTGCCAGCAATAGAAACGAGCAGTACTTC.

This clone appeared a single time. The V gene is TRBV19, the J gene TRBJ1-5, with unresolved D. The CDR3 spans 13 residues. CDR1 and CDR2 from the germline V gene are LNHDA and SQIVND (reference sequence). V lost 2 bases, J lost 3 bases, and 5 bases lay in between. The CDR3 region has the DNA TGTGCCAGTAGTATAATCCTCAATCAGCCCCAGCATTTT. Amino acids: CASSIILNQPQHF.

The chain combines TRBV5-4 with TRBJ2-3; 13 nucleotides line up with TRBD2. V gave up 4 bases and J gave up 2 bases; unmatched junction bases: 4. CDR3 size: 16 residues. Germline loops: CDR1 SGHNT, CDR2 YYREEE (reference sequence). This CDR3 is CASSLGLAGATDTQYF. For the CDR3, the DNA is TGTGCCAGCAGCCTTGGACTAGCGGGGGCCACAGATACGCAGTATTTT.

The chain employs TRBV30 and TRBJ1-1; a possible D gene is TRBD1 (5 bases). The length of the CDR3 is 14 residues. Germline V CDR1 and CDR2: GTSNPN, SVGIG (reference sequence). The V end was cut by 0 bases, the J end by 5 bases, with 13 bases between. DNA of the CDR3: TGTGCCTGGAGTGTATGGTCCCAGGGAACTGAAGCTTTCTTT. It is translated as CAWSVWSQGTEAFF.

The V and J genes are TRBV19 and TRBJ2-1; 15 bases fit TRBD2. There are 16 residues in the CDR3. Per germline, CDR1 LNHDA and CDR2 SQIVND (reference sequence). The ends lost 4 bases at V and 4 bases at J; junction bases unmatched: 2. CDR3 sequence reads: CASSSGLAGGYNEQFF. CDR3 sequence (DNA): TGTGCCAGTAGTAGCGGACTAGCGGGGGGGTACAATGAGCAGTTCTTC.

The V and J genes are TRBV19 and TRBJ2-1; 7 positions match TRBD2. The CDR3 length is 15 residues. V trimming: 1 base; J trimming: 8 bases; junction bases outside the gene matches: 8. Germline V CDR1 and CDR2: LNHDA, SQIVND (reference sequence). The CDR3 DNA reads TGTGCCAGTAGTATAGGGCGGGAGCTTTGGGATGAGCAGTTCTTC. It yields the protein CASSIGRELWDEQFF. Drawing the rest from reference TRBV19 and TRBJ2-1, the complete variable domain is DGGITQSPKYLFRKEGQNVTLSCEQNLNHDAMYWYRQDPGQGLRLIYYSQIVNDFQKGDIAEGYSVSREKKESFPLTVTSAQKNPTAFYLCASSIGRELWDEQFFGPGTRLTVL.

In DNA form, the CDR3 reads TGTGCCAGCAGAACAGGGGTCTCACCCCTCCACTTT. Its protein is CASRTGVSPLHF. J is TRBJ1-6 and V is TRBV27; 7 bases are shared with TRBD1. This CDR3 has 12 amino acids. V shed 6 bases and J 10 bases; nucleotides not matched to a gene: 3. Germline values: CDR1 MNHEY, CDR2 SMNVEV (reference sequence).

CDR3 residues: CASSPLRATNEKLFF. As DNA, the CDR3 is TGTGCCAGCAGCCCCCTGCGGGCAACTAATGAAAAACTGTTTTTT. The V call is TRBV7-8, the J call TRBJ1-4; D call uncertain. The CDR3 consists of 15 residues. Germline CDR1 reads SGHVS; CDR2 reads FQNEAQ. V was cut by 5 bases and J by 0 bases, with 10 bases left in between.

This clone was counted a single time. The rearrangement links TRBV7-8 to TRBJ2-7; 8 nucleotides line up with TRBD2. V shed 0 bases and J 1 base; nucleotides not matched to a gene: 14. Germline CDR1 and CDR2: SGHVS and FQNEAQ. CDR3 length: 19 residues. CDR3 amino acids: CASSLALVAGRPRSYEQYF. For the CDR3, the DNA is TGTGCCAGCAGCTTAGCGCTGGTAGCGGGACGTCCTAGGTCCTACGAGCAGTACTTC. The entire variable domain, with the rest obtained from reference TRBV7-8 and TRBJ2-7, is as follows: GAGVSQSPRYKVAKRGQDVALRCDPISGHVSLFWYQQALGQGPEFLTYFQNEAQLDKSGLPSDRFFAERPEGSVSTLKIQRTQQEDSAVYLCASSLALVAGRPRSYEQYFGPGTRLTVT.

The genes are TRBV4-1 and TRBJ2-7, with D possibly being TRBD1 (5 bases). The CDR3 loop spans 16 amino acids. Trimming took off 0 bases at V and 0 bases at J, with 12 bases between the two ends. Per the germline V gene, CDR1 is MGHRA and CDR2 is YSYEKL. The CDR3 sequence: CASSQDPRANSYEQYF. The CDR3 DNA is TGCGCCAGCAGCCAAGACCCCAGGGCTAACTCCTACGAGCAGTACTTC.

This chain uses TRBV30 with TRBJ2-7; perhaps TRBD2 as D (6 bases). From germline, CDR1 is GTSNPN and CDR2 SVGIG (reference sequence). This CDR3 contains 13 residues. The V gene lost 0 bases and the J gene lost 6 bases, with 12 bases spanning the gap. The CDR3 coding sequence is TGTGCCTGGAGTGTACGCTTGGGGGGCGAGCAGTACTTC. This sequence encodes CAWSVRLGGEQYF. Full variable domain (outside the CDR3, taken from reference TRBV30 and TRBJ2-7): SQTIHQWPATLVQPVGSPLSLECTVEGTSNPNLYWYRQAAGRGLQLLFYSVGIGQISSEVPQNLSASRPQDRQFILSSKKLLLSDSGFYLCAWSVRLGGEQYFGPGTRLTVT.

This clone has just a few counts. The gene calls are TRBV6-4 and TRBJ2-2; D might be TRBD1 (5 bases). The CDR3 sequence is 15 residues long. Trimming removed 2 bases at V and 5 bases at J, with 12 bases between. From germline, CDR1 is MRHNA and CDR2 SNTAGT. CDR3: CASSDGAGSTGELFF. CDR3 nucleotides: TGTGCCAGCAGTGACGGTGCAGGGTCGACCGGGGAGCTGTTTTTT.

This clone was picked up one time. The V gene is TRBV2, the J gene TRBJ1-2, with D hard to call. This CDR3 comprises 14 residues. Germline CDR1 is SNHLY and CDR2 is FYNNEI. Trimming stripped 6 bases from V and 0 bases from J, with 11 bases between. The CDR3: CASRLILSNYGYTF. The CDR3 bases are TGTGCCAGCAGGCTAATACTCTCTAACTATGGCTACACCTTC.

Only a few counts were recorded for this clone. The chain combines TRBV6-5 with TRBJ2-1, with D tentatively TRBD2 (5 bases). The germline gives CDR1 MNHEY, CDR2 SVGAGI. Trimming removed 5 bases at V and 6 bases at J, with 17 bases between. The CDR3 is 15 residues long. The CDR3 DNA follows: TGTGCCAGCAGTGGCCGGGATCCCGTCTCCAATGAGCAGTTCTTC. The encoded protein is CASSGRDPVSNEQFF.

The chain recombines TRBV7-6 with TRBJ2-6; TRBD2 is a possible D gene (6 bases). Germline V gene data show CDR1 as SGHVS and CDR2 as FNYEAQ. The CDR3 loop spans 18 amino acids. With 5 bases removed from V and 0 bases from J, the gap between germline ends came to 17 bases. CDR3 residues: CASSRSSGVFSGANVLTF. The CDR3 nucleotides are TGTGCCAGCAGCCGGTCCTCGGGGGTATTCTCTGGGGCCAACGTCCTGACTTTC.

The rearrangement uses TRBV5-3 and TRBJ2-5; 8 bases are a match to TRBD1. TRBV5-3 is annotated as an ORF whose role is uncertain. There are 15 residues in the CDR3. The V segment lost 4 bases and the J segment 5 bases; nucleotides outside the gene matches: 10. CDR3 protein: CARSPHPDRGETQYF. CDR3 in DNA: TGTGCCAGAAGCCCACACCCAGACAGGGGCGAGACCCAGTACTTC.

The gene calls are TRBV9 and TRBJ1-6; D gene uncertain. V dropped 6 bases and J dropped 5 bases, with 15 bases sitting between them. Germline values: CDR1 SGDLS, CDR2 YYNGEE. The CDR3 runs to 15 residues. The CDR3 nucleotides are TGTGCCAGCACCGAATCCGGGGAGAATAATTCACCCCTCCACTTT. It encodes CASTESGENNSPLHF.

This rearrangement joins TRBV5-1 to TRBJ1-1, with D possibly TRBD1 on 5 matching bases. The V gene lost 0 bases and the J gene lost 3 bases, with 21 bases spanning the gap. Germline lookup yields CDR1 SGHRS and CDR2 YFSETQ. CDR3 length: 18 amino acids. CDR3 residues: CASSLEGGSGRVDTEAFF. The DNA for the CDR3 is TGCGCCAGCAGCTTGGAGGGAGGCTCGGGCAGGGTGGACACTGAAGCTTTCTTT.

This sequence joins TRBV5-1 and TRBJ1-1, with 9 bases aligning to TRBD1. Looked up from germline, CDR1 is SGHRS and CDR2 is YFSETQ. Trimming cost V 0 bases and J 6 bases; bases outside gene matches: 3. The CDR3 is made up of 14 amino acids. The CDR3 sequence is CASSLGGQGSEAFF. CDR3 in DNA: TGCGCCAGCAGCTTGGGGGGACAGGGCTCTGAAGCTTTCTTT.

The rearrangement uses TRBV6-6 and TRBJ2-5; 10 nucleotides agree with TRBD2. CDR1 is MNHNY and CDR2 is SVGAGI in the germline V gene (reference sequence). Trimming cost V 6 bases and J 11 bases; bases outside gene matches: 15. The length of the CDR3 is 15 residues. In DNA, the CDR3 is TGTGCCAGCAGACCCTCCCTAGCGGGAGAGGGAGAGCAGTACTTC. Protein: CASRPSLAGEGEQYF.

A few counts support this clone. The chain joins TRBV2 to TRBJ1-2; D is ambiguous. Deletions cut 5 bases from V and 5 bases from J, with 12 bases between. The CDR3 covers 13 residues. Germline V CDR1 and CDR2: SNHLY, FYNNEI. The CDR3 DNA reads TGTGCCAGCAGTCCTCAAACCACTTATGGCTACACCTTC. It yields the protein CASSPQTTYGYTF.

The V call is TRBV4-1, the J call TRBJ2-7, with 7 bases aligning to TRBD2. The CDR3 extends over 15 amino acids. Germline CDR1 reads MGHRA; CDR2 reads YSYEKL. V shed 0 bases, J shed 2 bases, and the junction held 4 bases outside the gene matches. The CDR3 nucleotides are TGCGCCAGCAGCCAAGATTCTAGCGGCCCCTACGAGCAGTACTTC. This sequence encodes CASSQDSSGPYEQYF.

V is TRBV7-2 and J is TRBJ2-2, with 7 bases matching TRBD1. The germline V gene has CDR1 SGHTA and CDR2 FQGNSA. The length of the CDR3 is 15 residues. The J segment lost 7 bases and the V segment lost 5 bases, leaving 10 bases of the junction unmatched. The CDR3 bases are TGTGCCAGCAGCAATAGACAGGGCAGGGGCGGGGAGCTGTTTTTT. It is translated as CASSNRQGRGGELFF.

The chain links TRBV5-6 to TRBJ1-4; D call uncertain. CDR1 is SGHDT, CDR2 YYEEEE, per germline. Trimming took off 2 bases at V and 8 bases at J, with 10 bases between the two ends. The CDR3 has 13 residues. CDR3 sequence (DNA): TGTGCCAGCAGCTTTCAGGAGGGCGAAAAACTGTTTTTT. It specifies CASSFQEGEKLFF.

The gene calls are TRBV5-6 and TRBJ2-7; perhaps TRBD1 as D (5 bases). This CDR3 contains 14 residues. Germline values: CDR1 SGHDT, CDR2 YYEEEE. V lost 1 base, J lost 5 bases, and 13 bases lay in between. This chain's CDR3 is CASSLRAGSHEQYF. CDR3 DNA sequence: TGTGCCAGCAGCTTGAGGGCAGGGTCCCACGAGCAGTACTTC.

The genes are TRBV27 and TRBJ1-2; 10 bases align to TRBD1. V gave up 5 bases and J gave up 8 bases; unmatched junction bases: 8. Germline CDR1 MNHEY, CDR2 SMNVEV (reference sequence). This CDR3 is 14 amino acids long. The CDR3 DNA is TGTGCCAGCAGTCCACGACAGGGGGCGCGAGGCTACACCTTC. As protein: CASSPRQGARGYTF.